Below are 25 T cell receptor beta chains sequenced from a single sample in a study of blood T cells in healthy people across ages. Using a J-beta primer mix together with a sample-barcoded 5' primer, a second PCR was run for roughly 6 to 12 cycles. One entry per CDR3 protein, called by TCRdb with MiXCR from the 5' RACE reads. The data show some 880,000 distinct CDR3 sequences, 36% seen once. The sample was blood. Receptors originate from a man younger than 35 in good health.

This clonotype was counted between two and nine times. The chain carries TRBV5-1 and TRBJ1-2; D unclear. Deletions cut 0 bases from V and 6 bases from J, with 12 bases between. The CDR3 is made up of 14 amino acids. The germline V gene encodes CDR1 SGHRS and CDR2 YFSETQ. CDR3 protein: CASSLALTPHGYTF. The CDR3 region has the DNA TGCGCCAGCAGCTTGGCCCTCACCCCTCATGGCTACACCTTC.

This clonotype was recorded a few times. The V and J genes are TRBV28 and TRBJ1-1; maybe TRBD1 (6 bases). Trimming shortened V by 2 bases and J by 4 bases, and 17 bases separated the two germline ends. Germline lookup yields CDR1 MDHEN and CDR2 SYDVKM. The CDR3 has 16 residues. Written as DNA, the CDR3 is TGTGCCAGCAGTTTAAGGCAGGGGATGTCGGGCACTGAAGCTTTCTTT. Translation gives CASSLRQGMSGTEAFF.

Concerning this clonotype: A much more abundant neighbour one base away suggests this may be a read error. The rearrangement joins TRBV6-6 to TRBJ1-2, with no clear D. Germline assignment: CDR1 MNHNY and CDR2 SVGAGI (reference sequence). V shed 5 bases and J shed 4 bases, with 11 bases lying between them. CDR3 length: 13 residues. CDR3 bases: TGTGCCAGCAGTGCGCTTGGGTCCTATGGCTACACCTTC. Amino acids: CASSALGSYGYTF.

There are many counts of this clonotype. The chain is built from TRBV27 and TRBJ2-7; possible D gene TRBD1, 6 bases. V was cut by 5 bases and J by 0 bases, with 17 bases left in between. The CDR3 spans 16 residues. Germline assignment: CDR1 MNHEY and CDR2 SMNVEV (reference sequence). The CDR3 is CASSPAPGHLSYEQYF. In DNA form, the CDR3 reads TGTGCCAGCAGTCCCGCCCCGGGACACCTCTCCTACGAGCAGTACTTC.

The chain joins TRBV6-2 or TRBV6-3 to TRBJ1-2; D might be TRBD1 (5 bases). Trimming removed 9 bases from V and 3 bases from J, with 26 bases in between. Germline lookup yields CDR1 MNHEY and CDR2 SVGEGT. The CDR3 extends over 17 amino acids. As DNA, the CDR3 is TGTGCCAGTAACCCTTACCCAGTCAGGGTTCCTTACTATGGCTACACCTTC. This translates into CASNPYPVRVPYYGYTF.

This clonotype has a handful of counts. This chain uses TRBV2 with TRBJ2-7; a possible D gene is TRBD1 (7 bases). From germline, CDR1 is SNHLY and CDR2 FYNNEI. The CDR3 spans 17 residues. V lost 6 bases, J lost 1 base, and 22 bases lay in between. The chain's CDR3 is CASRERGATGKSYEQYF. The CDR3 DNA follows: TGTGCCAGCAGGGAGAGGGGGGCGACAGGGAAGTCCTACGAGCAGTACTTC.

V and J are TRBV4-1 and TRBJ2-1, with TRBD1 identical over 7 bases. V shed 1 base and J 13 bases; nucleotides not matched to a gene: 13. CDR3 size: 15 residues. CDR1 is MGHRA and CDR2 is YSYEKL in the germline V gene. The CDR3 spells CASSQVVGGFETQFF. DNA of the CDR3: TGCGCCAGCAGCCAAGTGGTAGGGGGCTTTGAGACCCAGTTCTTC.

V and J are TRBV20-1 and TRBJ2-3; unclear D gene. Looked up from germline, CDR1 is DFQATT and CDR2 is SNEGSKA (reference sequence). There are 12 residues in the CDR3. Trimming took 3 bases from V and 5 from J, leaving 9 bases between them. The CDR3 loop reads CSASGPKDTQYF. Here the CDR3 DNA reads TGCAGTGCTAGTGGGCCGAAAGATACGCAGTATTTT.

The chain employs TRBV9 and TRBJ2-1; the D gene could be TRBD1 or TRBD2 (6 bases each). The CDR3 has 15 amino acids. Trimming removed 0 bases from V and 7 bases from J, with 14 bases in between. CDR1 is SGDLS and CDR2 is YYNGEE in the germline V gene. The CDR3 coding sequence is TGTGCCAGCAGCGTAGCCGGGGGCGGTCTGAATGAGCAGTTCTTC. This gives the protein CASSVAGGGLNEQFF.

This chain connects TRBV20-1 to TRBJ1-1; no clear D gene. Per germline, CDR1 DFQATT and CDR2 SNEGSKA (reference sequence). V was cut by 3 bases and J by 10 bases, with 15 bases left in between. The CDR3 totals 12 residues. CDR3 nucleotide sequence: TGCAGTGCTAGTTTACTAGGAAGGGCAGCTTTCTTT. Translation gives CSASLLGRAAFF.

This clonotype has just a few counts. The CDR3 DNA reads as TGTGCCAGCAGCCCAAGGTCCCGTACAGGGTACACTGAAGCTTTCTTT. Translating gives CASSPRSRTGYTEAFF. J is TRBJ1-1 and V is TRBV7-2; a possible D gene is TRBD1 (6 bases). Trimming left V 5 bases short and J 3 bases short, with 19 bases between. The CDR3 runs to 16 residues. The germline CDR1 and CDR2 sequences are SGHTA and FQGNSA. Drawing the rest from reference TRBV7-2 and TRBJ1-1, the complete variable domain is GAGVSQSPSNKVTEKGKDVELRCDPISGHTALYWYRQSLGQGLEFLIYFQGNSAPDKSGLPSDRFSAERTGGSVSTLTIQRTQQEDSAVYLCASSPRSRTGYTEAFFGQGTRLTVV.

Note on this clonotype: Germline is not matched at one junction end, which may reflect a read error. This chain links TRBV6-6 with TRBJ1-1, with TRBD1 as a possible D gene (5 bases). The CDR3 consists of 10 residues. Germline assignment: CDR1 MNHNY and CDR2 SVGAGI (reference sequence). CDR3 sequence (DNA): TGTTCCAGCAGGGACACTGAAGCTTTCTTT. Amino acid sequence: CSSRDTEAFF.

The chain couples TRBV6-5 to TRBJ2-1, with a weak D call TRBD1 (6 bases). V was pared by 5 bases and J by 11 bases, with 13 bases between. The CDR3 length is 12 residues. CDR1 and CDR2 from the germline V gene are MNHEY and SVGAGI. The CDR3 loop reads CASSRPGVKQFF. The CDR3 DNA is TGTGCCAGCAGTCGACCAGGGGTAAAGCAGTTCTTC.

This chain joins TRBV6-5 and TRBJ1-5; D is ambiguous. Germline V gene sequence: CDR1 MNHEY, CDR2 SVGAGI. Trimming took off 4 bases at V and 3 bases at J, with 7 bases between the two ends. The CDR3 covers 13 residues. CDR3 DNA sequence: TGTGCCAGCAGTTTACAGATCAATCAGCCCCAGCATTTT. Translated, it gives CASSLQINQPQHF.

V and J are TRBV6-4 and TRBJ2-7; D possibly corresponds to TRBD1 (6 bases). Germline-derived CDR1 and CDR2 are MRHNA and SNTAGT. This CDR3 is 18 amino acids long. Trimming shortened V by 3 bases and J by 1 base, and 22 bases separated the two germline ends. DNA for the CDR3: TGTGCCAGCAGTGATTTACAGGGTCAGGTTTTTATTTCCTACGAGCAGTACTTC. Residues: CASSDLQGQVFISYEQYF.

J is TRBJ2-7 and V is TRBV28; D possibly corresponds to TRBD2 (6 bases). The germline V gene encodes CDR1 MDHEN and CDR2 SYDVKM. V shed 8 bases and J shed 10 bases, with 15 bases lying between them. The CDR3 extends over 11 amino acids. The CDR3 sequence is CASHYGEAQYF. DNA of the CDR3: TGTGCCAGCCATTATGGGGAGGCCCAGTACTTC.

Here the CDR3 reads CATTTDGGSYNEQFF. In DNA, the CDR3 is TGTGCCACCACAACAGATGGGGGCTCCTACAATGAGCAGTTCTTC. The chain is built from TRBV12-3 or TRBV12-4 and TRBJ2-1; D possibly uses TRBD1 or TRBD2 (5 bases each). CDR3 size: 15 residues. V was clipped by 10 bases and J by 0 bases, with 16 bases between them.

J is TRBJ2-5 and V is TRBV7-9; D is possibly TRBD1 or TRBD2 (5 bases each). This CDR3 comprises 15 residues. Trimming left V 4 bases short and J 11 bases short, with 23 bases between. Germline CDR1 reads SEHNR; CDR2 reads FQNEAQ (reference sequence). DNA of the CDR3: TGTGCCAGCAGCTCAAACGCCAGGGAGCAGAATGAGCAGTACTTC. It translates to CASSSNAREQNEQYF.

This chain uses TRBV29-1 with TRBJ2-3, with TRBD1 as a possible D gene (5 bases). CDR3 length: 17 residues. CDR1 is SQVTM, CDR2 ANQGSEA, per germline. The ends were cut back, 2 bases at V and 2 bases at J, with 20 bases in the middle. The CDR3 coding sequence is TGCAGCGTTGAATACAGCGTTGGGCAGGGCTTCACAGATACGCAGTATTTT. Translation: CSVEYSVGQGFTDTQYF.

The chain's CDR3 is CASSYAPDRNNEQYF. CDR3 nucleotide sequence: TGTGCCAGCAGTTACGCCCCCGACAGAAACAATGAGCAGTACTTC. The chain recombines TRBV6-6 with TRBJ2-5; D might be TRBD1 (5 bases). V gave up 2 bases and J gave up 11 bases, with 21 bases separating them. Per germline, CDR1 MNHNY and CDR2 SVGAGI (reference sequence). This CDR3 spans 15 amino acids.

This clonotype was observed a handful of times. The chain is built from TRBV12-3 or TRBV12-4 and TRBJ2-4; 10 nucleotides line up with TRBD1. Trimming cost V 5 bases and J 0 bases; bases outside gene matches: 10. CDR3 length: 18 amino acids. Written as DNA, the CDR3 is TGTGCCAGCAGTCCTCGGACAGGGGGAACCTTAGCCAAAAACATTCAGTACTTC. It encodes CASSPRTGGTLAKNIQYF.

This clonotype showed up many times. The chain combines TRBV30 with TRBJ2-1; 8 bases match TRBD2. After removal of 5 bases from V and 3 bases from J, the junction contained 6 bases not matched to a gene. CDR1 is GTSNPN, CDR2 SVGIG, per germline (reference sequence). The CDR3 is 14 amino acids. In DNA, the CDR3 is TGTGCCTGGGGCCGGGGGGGCCTCTACAATGAGCAGTTCTTC. Its protein product is CAWGRGGLYNEQFF.

Points on this clonotype: This clone may be a read error of a much larger clone one base away. As the CDR3 is not closed by the conserved phenylalanine or tryptophan, this likely results from a read error. The chain uses TRBV4-3 and TRBJ2-5, with D possibly being TRBD2 (5 bases). Trimming left V 3 bases short and J 4 bases short, with 21 bases between. Per germline, CDR1 LGHNA and CDR2 YSLEER. The CDR3 is made up of 17 amino acids. CDR3 DNA: TGCGCCAGCAGCCAGACTCATCTTCCGGGGTCGCGAGAGACCCAGTACTTA. This sequence encodes CASSQTHLPGSRETQYL.

This clonotype occurred once. At one of its ends the junction is not consistent with the germline gene, which may arise from a read error. The chain couples TRBV9 to TRBJ2-1; 8 bases match TRBD2. The CDR3 runs to 16 residues. Germline V gene sequence: CDR1 SGDLS, CDR2 YYNGEE. Written as DNA, the CDR3 is TGTACCAGCAGCTCCCGGGTAAGCGGGGGACACAATGAGCAGTTCTTC. This gives the protein CTSSSRVSGGHNEQFF.

As to this clonotype: Relative to the germline gene, one junction end is altered; a read error may explain this. The chain employs TRBV15 and TRBJ1-2, with 7 nucleotides matching TRBD1. The CDR3 extends over 15 amino acids. Looked up from germline, CDR1 is LNHNV and CDR2 is YYDKDF (reference sequence). CDR3 loop: CATSGEMTGPYGYTF. The CDR3 DNA follows: TGTGCCACCAGCGGAGAGATGACAGGGCCCTATGGCTACACCTTC.